These 9 T cell receptor beta chains were sequenced from one sample in a study of T cells in tuberculosis. Sample time point: new active TB diagnosis, blood taken before or within 7 days of starting treatment. Data came from immunoSEQ multiplex PCR; TCRdb stores just in-frame clones and leaves some out. This table holds some 31,000 clones, approximately 90% found once. Sequencing was performed on PBMCs, taken at tuberculosis diagnosis. These receptors all come from an adult with tuberculosis.

The chain recombines TRBV7-3 with TRBJ2-2; 10 bases map to TRBD2. V lost 2 bases to trimming and J lost 6 bases; unmatched junction nucleotides: 6. The CDR3 loop spans 16 amino acids. CDR1 SGHTA and CDR2 FQGTGA come from the germline V gene. This CDR3 reads CASSLGSGRGAGELFF. In nucleotides, the CDR3 is TGTGCCAGCAGCTTAGGGAGCGGGAGGGGAGCCGGGGAGCTGTTTTTT. Variable domain in full (rest from reference TRBV7-3 and TRBJ2-2): GAGVSQTPSNKVTEKGKYVELRCDPISGHTALYWYRQSLGQGPEFLIYFQGTGAADDSGLPNDRFFAVRPEGSVSTLKIQRTERGDSAVYLCASSLGSGRGAGELFFGEGSRLTVL.

V and J are TRBV30 and TRBJ2-5; D is uncertain. Germline lookup yields CDR1 GTSNPN and CDR2 SVGIG (reference sequence). This CDR3 is 15 amino acids long. Trimming shortened V by 2 bases and J by 4 bases, and 17 bases separated the two germline ends. In nucleotides, the CDR3 is TGTGCCTGGAGTCTCGGAGCTCCACCAGCAGAGACCCAGTACTTC. Protein: CAWSLGAPPAETQYF.

The J gene is TRBJ2-3, the V gene TRBV5-4; a possible D gene is TRBD1 (5 bases). Germline loops: CDR1 SGHNT, CDR2 YYREEE (reference sequence). This CDR3 is 15 amino acids long. The V end lost 0 bases, the J end lost 2 bases, and 10 bases lay between the germline ends. The CDR3 reads CASSLVVDNTDTQYF. DNA for the CDR3: TGTGCCAGCAGCTTGGTGGTGGACAACACAGATACGCAGTATTTT.

J is TRBJ2-1 and V is TRBV19, with D possibly matching TRBD2 (6 bases). The V end lost 6 bases, the J end lost 6 bases, and 18 bases lay between the germline ends. The germline CDR1 and CDR2 sequences are LNHDA and SQIVND (reference sequence). CDR3 length: 15 amino acids. CDR3 protein: CASSTTREIGNEQFF. The CDR3 DNA reads as TGTGCCAGTAGCACTACCCGGGAGATCGGCAATGAGCAGTTCTTC.

This chain connects TRBV7-8 to TRBJ2-7; 7 bases match TRBD1. V was clipped by 2 bases and J by 6 bases; unmatched bases: 10. Per the germline V gene, CDR1 is SGHVS and CDR2 is FQNEAQ. The CDR3 extends over 15 amino acids. This chain's CDR3 is CASSLRGQVGAEQYF. The CDR3 DNA reads TGTGCCAGCAGCTTACGCGGACAGGTCGGGGCCGAGCAGTACTTC. Based on the CDR3 plus reference TRBV7-8 and TRBJ2-7, the full variable domain is GAGVSQSPRYKVAKRGQDVALRCDPISGHVSLFWYQQALGQGPEFLTYFQNEAQLDKSGLPSDRFFAERPEGSVSTLKIQRTQQEDSAVYLCASSLRGQVGAEQYFGPGTRLTVT.

The table lists this clone with a few counts. This chain links TRBV19 with TRBJ2-5; D might be TRBD2 (5 bases). The germline V gene encodes CDR1 LNHDA and CDR2 SQIVND (reference sequence). CDR3 length equals 13 residues. V lost 3 bases, J lost 1 base, and 6 bases lay in between. The CDR3 nucleotides read TGTGCCAGTAGTATGGACTTCCAAGAGACCCAGTACTTC. It specifies CASSMDFQETQYF. The variable domain in full, completed from reference TRBV19 and TRBJ2-5, reads DGGITQSPKYLFRKEGQNVTLSCEQNLNHDAMYWYRQDPGQGLRLIYYSQIVNDFQKGDIAEGYSVSREKKESFPLTVTSAQKNPTAFYLCASSMDFQETQYFGPGTRLLVL.

The rearrangement uses TRBV27 and TRBJ2-5, with 8 bases fitting TRBD1. In germline, CDR1 is MNHEY, CDR2 SMNVEV (reference sequence). The CDR3 length is 14 residues. The junction had 4 bases not matched to a gene; V was cut back by 5 bases and J by 2 bases. CDR3: CASSHRDRQETQYF. In DNA, the CDR3 is TGTGCCAGCAGTCACCGGGACAGGCAAGAGACCCAGTACTTC.

CDR3 coding DNA: TGTGCCTGGAGTGGAGGATTTCCGGCCCTCCGTATCTACGAGCAGTACTTC. Translating gives CAWSGGFPALRIYEQYF. The V call is TRBV30, the J call TRBJ2-7; D unclear. CDR3 size: 17 residues. Trimming removed 1 base from V and 3 bases from J, with 22 bases in between. In germline, CDR1 is GTSNPN, CDR2 SVGIG (reference sequence).

The chain is built from TRBV4-3 and TRBJ2-3; 9 nucleotides align to TRBD1. The CDR3 loop spans 16 amino acids. Germline values: CDR1 LGHNA, CDR2 YSLEER. Trimming removed 0 bases from V and 1 base from J; junction bases left unmatched: 2. CDR3 nucleotide sequence: TGCGCCAGCAGCCAAGATTGGACAGGGGGCACAGATACGCAGTATTTT. It is translated as CASSQDWTGGTDTQYF.